This TCR beta chain was captured in a study of cytomegalovirus exposure and HLA in healthy donors. Points from the study as a whole: Analysis performed later found more than 15,000 TCR beta sequences associated with HLA alleles at 0.05 false discovery rate.

As regards this clone: No antigen is known for it.

PCR employed 60 Vbeta and 13 Jbeta primers. Some clones are missing from TCRdb's copy, which holds only in-frame ones; the method was immunoSEQ multiplex PCR. The sample has under 200,000 clones; roughly 77% are singletons. CDR3 length: 13 amino acids. V lost 4 bases and J lost 6; bases outside the gene matches: 4. CDR1 is SGHNT, CDR2 YYREEE, per germline (reference sequence). The TCR was taken from a woman aged 18-35 years in good health and CMV-seronegative. The chain carries TRBV5-4 and TRBJ2-7; 10 positions match TRBD1. The specimen sequenced was PBMCs. The CDR3 here is CASSADRGREQYF. Here the CDR3 DNA reads TGTGCCAGCAGCGCCGACAGGGGGCGCGAGCAGTACTTC.